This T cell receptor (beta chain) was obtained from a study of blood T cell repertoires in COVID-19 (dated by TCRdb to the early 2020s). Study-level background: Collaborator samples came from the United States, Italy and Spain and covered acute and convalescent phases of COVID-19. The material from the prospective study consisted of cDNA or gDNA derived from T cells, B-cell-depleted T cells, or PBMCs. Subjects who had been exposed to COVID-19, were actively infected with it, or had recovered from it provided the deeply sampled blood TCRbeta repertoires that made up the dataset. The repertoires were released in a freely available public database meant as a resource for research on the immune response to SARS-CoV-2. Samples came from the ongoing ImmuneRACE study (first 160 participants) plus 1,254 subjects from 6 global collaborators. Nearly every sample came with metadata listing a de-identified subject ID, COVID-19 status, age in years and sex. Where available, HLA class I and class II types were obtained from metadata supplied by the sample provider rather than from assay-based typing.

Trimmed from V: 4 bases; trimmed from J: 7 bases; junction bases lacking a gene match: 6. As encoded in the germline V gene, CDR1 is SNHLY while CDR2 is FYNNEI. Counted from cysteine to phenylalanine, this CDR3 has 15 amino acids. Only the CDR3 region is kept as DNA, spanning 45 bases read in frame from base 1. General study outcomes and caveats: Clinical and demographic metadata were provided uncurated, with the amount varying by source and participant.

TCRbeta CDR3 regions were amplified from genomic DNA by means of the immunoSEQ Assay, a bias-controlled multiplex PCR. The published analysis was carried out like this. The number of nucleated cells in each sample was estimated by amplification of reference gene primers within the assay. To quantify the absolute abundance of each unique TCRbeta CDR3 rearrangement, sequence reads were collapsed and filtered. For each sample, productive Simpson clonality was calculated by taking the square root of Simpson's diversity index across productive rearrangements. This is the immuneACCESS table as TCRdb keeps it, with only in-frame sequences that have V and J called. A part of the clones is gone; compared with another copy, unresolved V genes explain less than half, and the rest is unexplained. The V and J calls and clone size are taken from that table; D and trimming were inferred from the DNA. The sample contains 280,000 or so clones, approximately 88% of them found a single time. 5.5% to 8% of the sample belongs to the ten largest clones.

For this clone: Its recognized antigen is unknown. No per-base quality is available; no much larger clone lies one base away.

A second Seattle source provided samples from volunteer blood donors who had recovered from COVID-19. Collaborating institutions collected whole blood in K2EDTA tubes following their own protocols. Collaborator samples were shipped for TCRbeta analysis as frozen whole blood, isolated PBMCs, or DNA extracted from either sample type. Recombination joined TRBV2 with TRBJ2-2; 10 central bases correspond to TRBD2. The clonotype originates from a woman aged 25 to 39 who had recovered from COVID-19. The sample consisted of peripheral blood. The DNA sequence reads TGTGCCAGCAGTGGTGAGCGGGGGGGCGTCGGGGAGCTGTTTTTT. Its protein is CASSGERGGVGELFF.